The entry below describes one T cell receptor (beta chain). The data are from a study of blood T cell repertoires in COVID-19. Germline V gene sequence: CDR1 SQVTM, CDR2 ANQGSEA. CDR3 size: 13 residues. V lost 0 bases and J 8 bases, leaving 13 bases between the germline ends. Method: immunoSEQ multiplex PCR; TCRdb's copy keeps in-frame clones and lacks some. The repertoire holds roughly 120,000 clones, with around 88% as singletons. The chain uses TRBV29-1 and TRBJ1-2; tentatively, D is TRBD1 (5 bases). Sequences were obtained from peripheral blood. The receptor was isolated from a woman between 45 and 60 years old with active or convalescent COVID-19. The CDR3, as DNA: TGCAGCGTTGAAGAGTTTGGGGCTTGGGGCTACACCTTC. Its translation: CSVEEFGAWGYTF.